This entry lists 10 T cell receptor beta chains sequenced from one sample in a study of cytomegalovirus exposure and HLA in healthy donors. Use of 60 Vbeta and 13 Jbeta primers characterized the PCR. Using immunoSEQ multiplex PCR, the repertoire was profiled, and TCRdb retains in-frame clones only, with some absent. This table has 150,000 to 200,000 clones, roughly 82% appearing once. Specimen: PBMCs. Source of these receptors: a man in his forties in good health and CMV-seronegative.

This chain joins TRBV30 and TRBJ1-4, with 11 bases that match TRBD1. The V gene's germline CDR1 is GTSNPN and CDR2 SVGIG (reference sequence). The CDR3 spans 15 residues. Germline trimming cut 8 bases from V and 2 bases from J; bases unmatched to any gene: 7. CDR3 amino acids: CARGGTGGTNEKLFF. CDR3 sequence (DNA): TGTGCCAGGGGGGGGACAGGGGGGACTAATGAAAAACTGTTTTTT.

The J gene is TRBJ2-6, the V gene TRBV28, with D perhaps matching TRBD2 (5 bases). In germline, CDR1 is MDHEN, CDR2 SYDVKM. V was pared by 4 bases and J by 3 bases, with 13 bases between. This CDR3 contains 16 residues. The chain's CDR3 is CASSSFSRGGANVLTF. For the CDR3, the DNA is TGTGCCAGCAGTTCCTTTAGTCGGGGTGGGGCCAACGTCCTGACTTTC.

This chain joins TRBV9 and TRBJ1-1; 7 bases map to TRBD1. Trimming took 3 bases from V and 3 from J; bases not matched to a gene: 8. The V gene's germline CDR1 is SGDLS and CDR2 YYNGEE. This CDR3 comprises 15 residues. The CDR3 region is CASSAIGGAHTEAFF. DNA of the CDR3: TGTGCCAGCAGCGCGATAGGGGGCGCGCACACTGAAGCTTTCTTT.

Only a few counts were recorded for this clone. The chain recombines TRBV6-1 with TRBJ1-2, with 7 bases aligning to TRBD1. The CDR3 totals 12 residues. The ends lost 5 bases at V and 7 bases at J; junction bases unmatched: 4. CDR1 is MNHNS and CDR2 is SASEGT in the germline V gene. The CDR3 nucleotides read TGTGCCAGCAGTCGACAGGGAGGTGGCTACACCTTC. Protein sequence: CASSRQGGGYTF.

The chain is built from TRBV28 and TRBJ2-7; 7 positions match TRBD1. There are 15 residues in the CDR3. J lost 1 base, V lost 6 bases, and 9 bases had no gene match. The germline V gene has CDR1 MDHEN and CDR2 SYDVKM. The CDR3 DNA is TGTGCCAGCAGCCAAAAGGACAGGCCATCCTACGAGCAGTACTTC. Amino acid sequence: CASSQKDRPSYEQYF.

J is TRBJ2-5 and V is TRBV4-3, with TRBD2 as a possible D gene (5 bases). V shed 1 base and J shed 2 bases, with 11 bases lying between them. Germline V gives CDR1 LGHNA, CDR2 YSLEER. The CDR3 spans 15 residues. CDR3 in amino acids: CASSQVGLAQETQYF. The CDR3 DNA reads TGCGCCAGCAGCCAAGTAGGGCTAGCACAAGAGACCCAGTACTTC.

The chain uses TRBV7-6 and TRBJ2-2, with a possible D match to TRBD1 (5 bases). The CDR3 runs 13 residues. CDR1 SGHVS and CDR2 FNYEAQ come from the germline V gene. Trimming pared 5 bases from V and 8 bases from J, leaving 12 bases between. The CDR3 nucleotides are TGTGCCAGCAGCCTGACAGAGAGAGGGGAGCTGTTTTTT. It codes for CASSLTERGELFF.

The chain recombines TRBV7-2 with TRBJ1-1; D is perhaps TRBD1 (5 bases). V was trimmed by 3 bases and J by 5 bases, leaving 13 bases between them. Germline values: CDR1 SGHTA, CDR2 FQGNSA. This CDR3 is built from 14 residues. The CDR3: CASSFIRGNTEAFF. In DNA, the CDR3 is TGTGCCAGCAGCTTCATCCGGGGGAATACTGAAGCTTTCTTT.

This chain uses TRBV6-1 with TRBJ1-5; D uncertain. Germline CDR1 MNHNS, CDR2 SASEGT. The CDR3 length is 14 residues. Trimming left V 4 bases short and J 1 base short, with 8 bases between. The CDR3 reads CASSVEASNQPQHF. The CDR3 nucleotides read TGTGCCAGCAGTGTAGAGGCAAGCAATCAGCCCCAGCATTTT.

The V call is TRBV6-5, the J call TRBJ2-1; 8 nucleotides agree with TRBD2. The CDR3 runs 15 residues. The germline CDR1 and CDR2 sequences are MNHEY and SVGAGI. V lost 5 bases and J lost 2; bases outside the gene matches: 5. The CDR3 protein is CASSPDGRAYNEQFF. As DNA, the CDR3 is TGTGCCAGCAGTCCTGACGGGAGGGCCTACAATGAGCAGTTCTTC.